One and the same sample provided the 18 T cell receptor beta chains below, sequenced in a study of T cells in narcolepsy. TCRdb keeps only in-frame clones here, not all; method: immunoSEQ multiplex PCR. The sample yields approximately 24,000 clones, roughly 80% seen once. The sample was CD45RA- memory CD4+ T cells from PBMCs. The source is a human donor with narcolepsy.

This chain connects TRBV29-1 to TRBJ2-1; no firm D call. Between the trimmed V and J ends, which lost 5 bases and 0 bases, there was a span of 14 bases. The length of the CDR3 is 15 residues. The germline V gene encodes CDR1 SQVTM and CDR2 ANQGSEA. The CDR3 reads CSVLGGLNSYNEQFF. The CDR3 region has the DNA TGCAGCGTTTTAGGCGGCCTGAACTCCTACAATGAGCAGTTCTTC.

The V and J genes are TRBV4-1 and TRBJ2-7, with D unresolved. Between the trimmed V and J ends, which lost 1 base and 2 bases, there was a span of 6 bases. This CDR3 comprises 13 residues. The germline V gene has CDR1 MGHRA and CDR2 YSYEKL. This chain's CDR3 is CASSQAAAYEQYF. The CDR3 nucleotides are TGCGCCAGCAGCCAAGCGGCAGCCTACGAGCAGTACTTC.

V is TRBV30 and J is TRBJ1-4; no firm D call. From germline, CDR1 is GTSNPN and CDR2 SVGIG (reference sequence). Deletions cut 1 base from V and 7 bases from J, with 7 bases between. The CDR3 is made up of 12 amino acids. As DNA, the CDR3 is TGTGCCTGGAGTGACAGAGCTGAAAAACTGTTTTTT. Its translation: CAWSDRAEKLFF.

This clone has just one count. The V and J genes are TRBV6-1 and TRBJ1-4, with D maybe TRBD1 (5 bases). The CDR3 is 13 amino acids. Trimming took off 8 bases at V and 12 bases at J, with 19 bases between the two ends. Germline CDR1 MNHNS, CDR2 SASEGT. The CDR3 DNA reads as TGTGCCAGCGCCCGGGGCAATCGGGAGGAACTGTTTTTT. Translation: CASARGNREELFF.

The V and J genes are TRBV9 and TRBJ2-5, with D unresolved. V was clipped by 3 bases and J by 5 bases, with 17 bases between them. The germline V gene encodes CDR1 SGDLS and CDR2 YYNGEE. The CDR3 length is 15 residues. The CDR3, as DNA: TGTGCCAGCAGCGGGGGAACTATTGTTACGGAGACCCAGTACTTC. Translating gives CASSGGTIVTETQYF.

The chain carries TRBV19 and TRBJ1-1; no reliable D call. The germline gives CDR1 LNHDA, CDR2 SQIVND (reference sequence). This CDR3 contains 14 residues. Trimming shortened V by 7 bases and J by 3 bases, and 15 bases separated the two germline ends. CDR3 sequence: CASTDPRRYTEAFF. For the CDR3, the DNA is TGTGCCAGTACCGACCCCAGGAGATACACTGAAGCTTTCTTT.

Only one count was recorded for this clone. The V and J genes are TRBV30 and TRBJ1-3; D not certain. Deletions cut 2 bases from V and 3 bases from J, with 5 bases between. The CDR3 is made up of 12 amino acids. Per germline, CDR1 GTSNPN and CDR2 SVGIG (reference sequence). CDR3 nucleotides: TGTGCCTGGAGTCGCCGTGGAAACACCATATATTTT. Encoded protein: CAWSRRGNTIYF.

The CDR3 here is CASIRDEKLFF. The CDR3 DNA sequence: TGTGCCAGCATCAGGGATGAAAAACTGTTTTTT. The V call is TRBV2, the J call TRBJ1-4; TRBD1 might be the D (5 bases). CDR1 is SNHLY and CDR2 is FYNNEI in the germline V gene. CDR3 length: 11 amino acids. Trimming took off 7 bases at V and 6 bases at J, with 6 bases between the two ends. The full variable domain, in which reference TRBV2 and TRBJ1-4 provide the parts outside the CDR3, is EPEVTQTPSHQVTQMGQEVILRCVPISNHLYFYWYRQILGQKVEFLVSFYNNEISEKSEIFDDQFSVERPDGSNFTLKIRSTKLEDSAMYFCASIRDEKLFFGSGTQLSVL.

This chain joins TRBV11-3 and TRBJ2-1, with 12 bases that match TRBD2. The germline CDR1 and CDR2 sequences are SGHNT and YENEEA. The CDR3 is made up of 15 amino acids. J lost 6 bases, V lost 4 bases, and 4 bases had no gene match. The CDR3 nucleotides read TGTGCCAGCAGCTCCGGACTAGCGGGGCTCAATGAGCAGTTCTTC. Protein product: CASSSGLAGLNEQFF. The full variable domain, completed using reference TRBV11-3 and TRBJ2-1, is EAGVVQSPRYKIIEKKQPVAFWCNPISGHNTLYWYLQNLGQGPELLIRYENEEAVDDSQLPKDRFSAERLKGVDSTLKIQPAELGDSAVYLCASSSGLAGLNEQFFGPGTRLTVL.

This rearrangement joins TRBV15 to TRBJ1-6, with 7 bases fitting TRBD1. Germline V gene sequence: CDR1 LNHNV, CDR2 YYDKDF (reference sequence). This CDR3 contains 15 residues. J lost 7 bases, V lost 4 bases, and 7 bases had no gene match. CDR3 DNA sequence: TGTGCCACCAGCACCCGGGACAGAAAGAATTCACCCCTCCACTTT. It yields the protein CATSTRDRKNSPLHF.

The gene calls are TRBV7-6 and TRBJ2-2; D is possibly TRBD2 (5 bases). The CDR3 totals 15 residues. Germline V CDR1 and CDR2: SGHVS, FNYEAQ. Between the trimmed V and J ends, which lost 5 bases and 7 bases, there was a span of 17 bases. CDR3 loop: CASSPRTSAGGELFF. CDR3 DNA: TGTGCCAGCAGCCCCAGGACTTCGGCGGGCGGGGAGCTGTTTTTT.

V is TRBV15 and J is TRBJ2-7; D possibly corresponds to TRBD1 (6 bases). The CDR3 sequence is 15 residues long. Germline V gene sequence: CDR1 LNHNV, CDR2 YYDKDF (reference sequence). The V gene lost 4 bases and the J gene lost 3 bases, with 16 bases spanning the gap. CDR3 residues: CATSNYPDRVYEQYF. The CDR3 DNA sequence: TGTGCCACCAGCAACTATCCGGACAGAGTCTACGAGCAGTACTTC. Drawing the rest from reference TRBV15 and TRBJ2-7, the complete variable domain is DAMVIQNPRYQVTQFGKPVTLSCSQTLNHNVMYWYQQKSSQAPKLLFHYYDKDFNNEADTPDNFQSRRPNTSFCFLDIRSPGLGDTAMYLCATSNYPDRVYEQYFGPGTRLTVT.

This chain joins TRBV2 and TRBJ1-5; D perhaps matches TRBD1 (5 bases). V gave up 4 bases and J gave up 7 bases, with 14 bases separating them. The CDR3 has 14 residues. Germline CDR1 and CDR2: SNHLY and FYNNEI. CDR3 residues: CASSVLAGRQPQHF. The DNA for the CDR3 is TGTGCCAGCAGTGTCCTGGCAGGGAGGCAGCCCCAGCATTTT.

CDR3 nucleotides: TGTGCCAGCAGCCCCCGGACTAGCGGAACCTACGAGCAGTACTTC. This sequence encodes CASSPRTSGTYEQYF. V is TRBV7-9 and J is TRBJ2-7; 10 bases fit TRBD2. CDR1 is SEHNR, CDR2 FQNEAQ, per germline (reference sequence). J was trimmed by 2 bases and V by 5 bases; bases with no gene match: 6. This CDR3 contains 15 residues.

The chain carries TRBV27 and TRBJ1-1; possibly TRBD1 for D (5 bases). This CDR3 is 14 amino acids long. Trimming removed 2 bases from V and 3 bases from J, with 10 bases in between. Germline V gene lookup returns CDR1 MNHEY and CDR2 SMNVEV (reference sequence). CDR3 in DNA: TGTGCCAGCAGTTTAGGCAGGGCGTACACTGAAGCTTTCTTT. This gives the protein CASSLGRAYTEAFF.

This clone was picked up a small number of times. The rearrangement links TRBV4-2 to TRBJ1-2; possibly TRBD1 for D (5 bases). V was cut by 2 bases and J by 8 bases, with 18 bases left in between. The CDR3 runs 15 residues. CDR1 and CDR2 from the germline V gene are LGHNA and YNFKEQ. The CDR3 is CASSQTVGGSEGYTF. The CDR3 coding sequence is TGTGCCAGCAGCCAAACCGTCGGGGGAAGTGAGGGCTACACCTTC.

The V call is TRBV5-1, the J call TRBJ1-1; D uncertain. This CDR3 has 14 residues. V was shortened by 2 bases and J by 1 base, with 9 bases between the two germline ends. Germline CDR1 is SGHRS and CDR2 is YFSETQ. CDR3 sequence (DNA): TGCGCCAGCAGCTTCAAGGGCCAGAACACTGAAGCTTTCTTT. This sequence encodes CASSFKGQNTEAFF.

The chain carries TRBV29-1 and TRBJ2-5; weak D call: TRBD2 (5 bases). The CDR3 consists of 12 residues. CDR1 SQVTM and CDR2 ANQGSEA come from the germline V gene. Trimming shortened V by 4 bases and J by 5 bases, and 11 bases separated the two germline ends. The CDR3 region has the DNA TGCAGCGTTGCGAGGGAGAGGGAGACCCAGTACTTC. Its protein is CSVARERETQYF.